Below are 31 T cell receptor beta chains sequenced from a single sample in a study of spatial heterogeneity in lung cancer. TCRdb re-derived calls from the 5' RACE reads in MiXCR, one entry per CDR3 protein. The sample holds several hundred distinct CDR3 sequences, around 13% seen once. Regarding time point: sample taken at primary tumor resection. Whole RNA came from tumor, nontumor lung or frozen PBMC and was sequenced without being sorted. The sample here was PBMCs, taken at surgery. Receptors were obtained from a male donor with early-stage non-small cell lung cancer.

This clonotype showed up many times. The germline gene is not matched at one end of the junction; a read error may be the cause. Because this beta chain is a stray read in a library intended to capture alpha chains, its abundance should not be given much weight. This sequence joins TRBV20-1 and TRBJ2-5; D perhaps matches TRBD2 (6 bases). Germline V gene sequence: CDR1 DFQATT, CDR2 SNEGSKA (reference sequence). The CDR3 is 15 amino acids. This CDR3 reads CSARGNGGGQETQYF. The CDR3 DNA sequence: TGCAGTGCAAGAGGGAACGGCGGAGGGCAAGAGACCCAGTACTTC.

This clonotype was recorded at least ten times. This beta chain is a stray sequence in a library constructed for alpha chains; its clone size is not meaningful. The rearrangement joins TRBV5-1 to TRBJ2-2; 11 positions agree with TRBD1. The V gene end was trimmed by 2 bases and the J gene end by 6 bases; junction bases not matched to a gene: 3. The CDR3 loop spans 15 amino acids. Per the germline V gene, CDR1 is SGHRS and CDR2 is YFSETQ. CDR3 sequence reads: CASSFGQGAAGELFF. The CDR3, as DNA: TGCGCCAGCAGCTTCGGACAGGGGGCCGCCGGGGAGCTGTTTTTT.

This clonotype was detected ten times or more. The library was built for alpha chains, so this beta chain is an off-target read and its size means little. The genes are TRBV18 and TRBJ2-6; D possibly matches TRBD1 or TRBD2 (5 bases each). Per the germline V gene, CDR1 is KGHSH and CDR2 is LQKENI. This CDR3 contains 17 residues. Trimming removed 6 bases from V and 2 bases from J, with 17 bases in between. In DNA form, the CDR3 reads TGTGCCAGCTCGATGGGACGGGCGAACCCTGGGGCCAACGTCCTGACTTTC. This translates into CASSMGRANPGANVLTF.

Relative to its sample, this clonotype is medium-sized. In a library made to pick up alpha chains, this beta chain is a stray read with a size that means little. The chain uses TRBV6-5 and TRBJ1-4; the match to TRBD1 covers 7 bases. This CDR3 contains 14 residues. V shed 0 bases and J 8 bases; nucleotides not matched to a gene: 3. CDR1 is MNHEY, CDR2 SVGAGI, per germline. CDR3 residues: CASSYSGQREKLFF. CDR3 coding DNA: TGTGCCAGCAGTTACTCGGGACAGCGAGAAAAACTGTTTTTT.

As regards this clonotype: As an off-target read in a library built for alpha chains, this beta chain has a frequency of little significance. V is TRBV12-3 or TRBV12-4 and J is TRBJ1-2, with a tentative D call TRBD1 (6 bases). Trimming left V 10 bases short and J 4 bases short, with 10 bases between. The CDR3 runs to 11 residues. CDR3 bases: TGTGCCATCGGGGGCACCTATGGCTACACCTTC. Amino acids: CAIGGTYGYTF.

This clonotype was counted ten times or more. A library made for alpha chains picked up this beta chain off target, so its size means little. The rearrangement joins TRBV7-9 to TRBJ2-7; TRBD1 is a possible D gene (5 bases). V shed 8 bases and J shed 2 bases, with 13 bases lying between them. Germline CDR1 reads SEHNR; CDR2 reads FQNEAQ (reference sequence). This CDR3 comprises 13 residues. In DNA, the CDR3 is TGTGCCAGCGGGAAACAGGATACCTACGAGCAGTACTTC. Translating it yields CASGKQDTYEQYF. Based on the CDR3 plus reference TRBV7-9 and TRBJ2-7, the full variable domain is DTGVSQNPRHKITKRGQNVTFRCDPISEHNRLYWYRQTLGQGPEFLTYFQNEAQLEKSRLLSDRFSAERPKGSFSTLEIQRTEQGDSAMYLCASGKQDTYEQYFGPGTRLTVT.

This clonotype is labeled as large. A library made for alpha chains picked up this beta chain off target, so its size means little. V and J are TRBV20-1 and TRBJ2-1, with a weak D call TRBD2 (5 bases). V was pared by 4 bases and J by 5 bases, with 21 bases between. The germline V gene has CDR1 DFQATT and CDR2 SNEGSKA (reference sequence). The CDR3 is 16 residues long. The CDR3 nucleotides are TGCAGTGCTAAGCCCCTCCAGGCCGCCGGGAACAATGAGCAGTTCTTC. The encoded protein is CSAKPLQAAGNNEQFF.

This clonotype is judged medium-sized. This beta chain is a stray read from a library made for alpha chains; its abundance is not meaningful. The chain carries TRBV7-2 and TRBJ2-5; 8 nucleotides match TRBD2. The V and J ends lost 1 base and 5 bases, in that order; junction bases with no gene match: 3. The CDR3 has 14 residues. Germline V gives CDR1 SGHTA, CDR2 FQGNSA. CDR3 region: CASSLDGGVETQYF. The CDR3 bases are TGTGCCAGCAGCTTAGACGGGGGGGTGGAGACCCAGTACTTC.

This clonotype showed up many times. This beta chain lies outside the target of a library built for alpha chains; its clone size means little. CDR3 protein: CASSLNDAGNTIYF. The CDR3 region has the DNA TGTGCCAGCAGCTTGAATGATGCTGGAAACACCATATATTTT. The chain joins TRBV5-4 to TRBJ1-3; D is ambiguous. Per germline, CDR1 SGHNT and CDR2 YYREEE (reference sequence). The CDR3 runs to 14 residues. The V end was cut by 1 base, the J end by 2 bases, with 7 bases between.

Of note for this clonotype: Since the library was made to target alpha chains, this beta chain is a stray read and its abundance is not meaningful. The chain links TRBV28 to TRBJ1-2; D is uncertain. CDR3 length: 13 residues. CDR1 is MDHEN, CDR2 SYDVKM, per germline. Trimming left V 5 bases short and J 5 bases short, with 12 bases between. The CDR3 DNA reads as TGTGCCAGCAGTCCCAGTTGGGTTTATGGCTACACCTTC. Amino acid sequence: CASSPSWVYGYTF.

The table lists this clonotype with a few counts. This beta chain is an off-target read within a library intended for alpha chains, so its frequency means little. V gene TRBV10-3 combines with J gene TRBJ1-1, with a possible D match to TRBD1 (6 bases). From germline, CDR1 is ENHRY and CDR2 SYGVKD. Trimming left V 3 bases short and J 3 bases short, with 8 bases between. This CDR3 spans 13 amino acids. CDR3 sequence: CAISEQGYTEAFF. The CDR3 DNA reads as TGTGCCATCAGTGAACAGGGTTACACTGAAGCTTTCTTT.

The sample holds many counts of this clonotype. Because the library targeted alpha chains, this beta chain is an off-target read whose size means little. The CDR3 DNA reads as TGTGCCAGCAGCTTGAGCTCACCCCTCCACTTT. Translated: CASSLSSPLHF. J is TRBJ1-6 and V is TRBV5-8; D is unresolved. V was pared by 1 base and J by 10 bases, with 3 bases between. CDR1 is SGHTS, CDR2 YDEGEE, per germline. This CDR3 comprises 11 residues. The full variable domain, rest sourced from reference TRBV5-8 and TRBJ1-6, is EAGVTQSPTHLIKTRGQQATLRCSPISGHTSVYWYQQALGLGLQFLLWYDEGEERNRGNFPPRFSGRQFPNYSSELNVNALELEDSALYLCASSLSSPLHFGNGTRLTVT.

Sample share makes this clonotype medium-sized. This beta chain was picked up by a library intended for alpha chains and is off target, so its count carries little meaning. The V and J genes are TRBV7-6 and TRBJ1-2; D is unresolved. V shed 4 bases and J shed 3 bases, with 9 bases lying between them. The CDR3 runs 13 residues. Looked up from germline, CDR1 is SGHVS and CDR2 is FNYEAQ. CDR3 sequence reads: CASSSGGYYGYTF. In DNA form, the CDR3 reads TGTGCCAGCAGCTCCGGAGGTTACTATGGCTACACCTTC. Using reference TRBV7-6 and TRBJ1-2 for the parts outside the CDR3, the full variable domain is GAGVSQSPRYKVTKRGQDVALRCDPISGHVSLYWYRQALGQGPEFLTYFNYEAQQDKSGLPNDRFSAERPEGSISTLTIQRTEQRDSAMYRCASSSGGYYGYTFGSGTRLTVV.

By proportion, this clonotype is medium-sized. For a library built for alpha chains, this beta chain is a stray read; little rests on its size. The CDR3 DNA follows: TGTGCCAGCAGCTTAACGGGGAGTCCTAATGAAAAACTGTTTTTT. This translates into CASSLTGSPNEKLFF. This chain links TRBV7-2 with TRBJ1-4; D gene unclear. The CDR3 is 15 amino acids. V was pared by 2 bases and J by 3 bases, with 10 bases between. The germline gives CDR1 SGHTA, CDR2 FQGNSA.

Worth noting for this clonotype: This beta chain is a stray read from a library made for alpha chains; its abundance is not meaningful. The chain recombines TRBV5-6 with TRBJ1-2; TRBD1 agrees at 7 bases. V dropped 4 bases and J dropped 5; count of bases not matched to a gene: 8. The CDR3 is made up of 14 amino acids. The germline V gene has CDR1 SGHDT and CDR2 YYEEEE. In DNA, the CDR3 is TGTGCCAGCAGCCTCCAGACAGGGACGTATGGCTACACCTTC. Its protein product is CASSLQTGTYGYTF.

This clonotype was observed many times. With the library built for alpha chains, this beta chain is off target and its frequency is not meaningful. The chain combines TRBV5-1 with TRBJ2-2; D remains ambiguous. V gave up 4 bases and J gave up 0 bases, with 13 bases separating them. Germline CDR1 and CDR2: SGHRS and YFSETQ. CDR3 length: 16 residues. This chain's CDR3 is CASSPTGRSNTGELFF. The CDR3 DNA reads as TGCGCCAGCAGCCCTACGGGCCGTTCGAACACCGGGGAGCTGTTTTTT.

About this clonotype itself: One end of the junction does not line up with germline, which may come from a read error. As an off-target read in a library built for alpha chains, this beta chain has a frequency of little significance. The V and J genes are TRBV27 and TRBJ2-7; D unresolved. Germline V gene sequence: CDR1 MNHEY, CDR2 SMNVEV (reference sequence). The CDR3 runs 10 residues. DNA for the CDR3: TGCACCAGCAGTCCCGACGAGCAGTACTTC. The encoded protein is CTSSPDEQYF.

This clonotype is categorized as medium-sized. One end of the junction does not line up with germline, which may come from a read error. This beta chain is a stray sequence in a library constructed for alpha chains; its clone size is not meaningful. The chain links TRBV5-4 to TRBJ2-5; 9 bases line up with TRBD2. This CDR3 has 12 residues. From germline, CDR1 is SGHNT and CDR2 YYREEE (reference sequence). The CDR3 coding sequence is TGTGCCAGCAGCCCGTTAGCGGGGGCCGTCAACTTC. It codes for CASSPLAGAVNF.

Concerning this clonotype: Within a library made for alpha chains, this beta chain is off target, and its count is uninformative. The CDR3, as DNA: TGTGCCAGCTCCCTTTCCGCTCGAACCTACGAGCAGTACTTC. Its translation is CASSLSARTYEQYF. J is TRBJ2-7 and V is TRBV7-2; D gene unclear. V lost 8 bases to trimming and J lost 2 bases, with 16 bases between them. This CDR3 contains 14 residues. The germline V gene encodes CDR1 SGHTA and CDR2 FQGNSA.

This clonotype was observed many times. As an off-target read in a library built for alpha chains, this beta chain has a frequency of little significance. The rearrangement links TRBV7-2 to TRBJ2-2; 8 bases match TRBD1. The ends lost 4 bases at V and 6 bases at J; junction bases unmatched: 7. There are 15 residues in the CDR3. In germline, CDR1 is SGHTA, CDR2 FQGNSA. CDR3 sequence: CASSSQGARAGELFF. CDR3 in DNA: TGTGCCAGCAGCTCGCAGGGGGCCCGTGCCGGGGAGCTGTTTTTT.

By sample share, this clonotype is large. In a library made to pick up alpha chains, this beta chain is a stray read with a size that means little. This sequence joins TRBV5-1 and TRBJ2-1; D is unresolved. Trimming took off 4 bases at V and 9 bases at J, with 17 bases between the two ends. The CDR3 contains 14 residues. CDR1 is SGHRS, CDR2 YFSETQ, per germline. CDR3 sequence (DNA): TGCGCCAGCAGCCCTAACCGGCCCCAGGCTGAGCAGTTCTTC. As protein: CASSPNRPQAEQFF.

In its sample, this clonotype was seen many times. Since the library was made to target alpha chains, this beta chain is a stray read and its abundance is not meaningful. The chain couples TRBV20-1 to TRBJ2-3, with 11 bases matching TRBD1. The germline gives CDR1 DFQATT, CDR2 SNEGSKA (reference sequence). The CDR3 contains 16 residues. V was pared by 0 bases and J by 4 bases, with 6 bases of the junction left unmatched. This CDR3 is CSARDRGQGVPDTQYF. CDR3 nucleotides: TGCAGTGCTAGAGATCGGGGACAGGGGGTTCCAGATACGCAGTATTTT.

This clonotype is judged large. This beta chain appears as a stray read in a library generated for alpha chains; its size is not informative. The chain employs TRBV19 and TRBJ2-1; a possible D gene is TRBD2 (6 bases). The CDR3 length is 16 residues. The V end lost 3 bases, the J end lost 9 bases, and 21 bases lay between the germline ends. Germline V lookup: CDR1 LNHDA, CDR2 SQIVND (reference sequence). The CDR3 here is CASSIFVGGTRGEQFF. CDR3 DNA: TGTGCCAGTAGTATTTTCGTGGGGGGAACCCGAGGTGAGCAGTTCTTC.

This clonotype occurred many times. This beta chain appears as a stray read in a library generated for alpha chains; its size is not informative. The chain is built from TRBV5-1 and TRBJ1-1; 7 bases match TRBD1. The J segment lost 5 bases and the V segment lost 4 bases, leaving 5 bases of the junction unmatched. Germline V gene data show CDR1 as SGHRS and CDR2 as YFSETQ. The CDR3 extends over 13 amino acids. The CDR3 DNA reads TGCGCCAGCAGCGAACAGGGGTATACTGAAGCTTTCTTT. It encodes CASSEQGYTEAFF.

This clonotype was counted at least ten times. This beta chain is an off-target read within a library intended for alpha chains, so its frequency means little. V and J are TRBV9 and TRBJ2-1; D not resolved. The CDR3 totals 14 residues. Germline V lookup: CDR1 SGDLS, CDR2 YYNGEE. Trimming shortened V by 0 bases and J by 2 bases, and 6 bases separated the two germline ends. CDR3 in DNA: TGTGCCAGCAGCGTAGACGACCCCTACAATGAGCAGTTCTTC. This sequence encodes CASSVDDPYNEQFF.

Relative to its sample, this clonotype is large (0.1 to 1%). This beta chain slipped into a library made for alpha chains as a stray read, so its size is not meaningful. The CDR3 is CASSLGDFLVGFF. The CDR3 nucleotides read TGTGCCAGCAGCTTAGGGGACTTCTTGGTGGGGTTCTTC. The V and J genes are TRBV7-8 and TRBJ2-1, with D possibly matching TRBD2 (6 bases). The length of the CDR3 is 13 residues. Trimming removed 1 base from V and 15 bases from J, with 16 bases in between. Germline loops: CDR1 SGHVS, CDR2 FQNEAQ.

By frequency in the sample, this clonotype is medium-sized. Little can be read into the size of this beta chain, an off-target read in a library designed for alpha chains. The chain employs TRBV29-1 and TRBJ2-5, with a tentative D call TRBD1 (6 bases). Germline CDR1 is SQVTM and CDR2 is ANQGSEA. The CDR3 runs to 15 residues. The ends were cut back, 7 bases at V and 1 base at J, with 19 bases in the middle. The CDR3 DNA is TGCAGCGGTTCTGAAGGACCAGGGGTCCAAGAGACCCAGTACTTC. As protein: CSGSEGPGVQETQYF.

By share, this clonotype counts as large. The library was prepared for alpha chains; this beta chain is a stray read, so its frequency means little. This chain links TRBV4-3 with TRBJ2-5, with D perhaps TRBD2 (7 bases). V was clipped by 1 base and J by 2 bases, with 23 bases between them. Germline values: CDR1 LGHNA, CDR2 YSLEER. The CDR3 consists of 19 residues. CDR3 coding DNA: TGCGCCAGCAGCCAAGGGGCCCCAGGGGCGGGGGCTACTCAAGAGACCCAGTACTTC. It is translated as CASSQGAPGAGATQETQYF.

Ten or more counts support this clonotype. This beta chain is a stray sequence in a library constructed for alpha chains; its clone size is not meaningful. The chain recombines TRBV12-1 with TRBJ2-7; TRBD1 is the table's D call and was not checked against the DNA. TRBV12-1 is flagged as a pseudogene. The length of the CDR3 is 13 residues. The CDR3: CASSRDGNYEQYF. The CDR3 bases are TGTGCCAGCAGCCGGGACGGTAACTACGAGCAGTACTTC.

In regard to this clonotype: Because this beta chain is a stray read in a library intended to capture alpha chains, its abundance should not be given much weight. The chain's CDR3 is CASRSENTEAFF. The CDR3 DNA reads as TGCGCCAGCAGGTCCGAGAACACTGAAGCTTTCTTT. V and J are TRBV5-1 and TRBJ1-1; no definite D call. The CDR3 runs to 12 residues. Germline CDR1 is SGHRS and CDR2 is YFSETQ. Trimming removed 5 bases from V and 1 base from J, with 6 bases in between.

By frequency in the sample, this clonotype is large (0.1 to 1%). This beta chain slipped into a library made for alpha chains as a stray read, so its size is not meaningful. V and J are TRBV20-1 and TRBJ1-6; D perhaps matches TRBD1 (5 bases). The CDR3 covers 14 residues. Deletions cut 1 base from V and 7 bases from J, with 11 bases between. CDR1 is DFQATT and CDR2 is SNEGSKA in the germline V gene (reference sequence). The CDR3 nucleotides are TGCAGTGCTAGAGCCCCGGGACGGAATTCACCCCTCCACTTT. Protein: CSARAPGRNSPLHF.